One and the same sample provided the 24 T cell receptor beta chains below, sequenced in a study of T cells after yellow fever vaccination. TCRdb recomputed calls from the 5' RACE reads with MiXCR, one row per CDR3 protein. The data hold just under 600,000 distinct CDR3 sequences, with around an eighth observed a single time. This material consisted of PBMCs, taken on the day of the yellow fever booster vaccination. The receptors derive from a man in his thirties or forties who received the YFV17D yellow fever vaccine.

The chain employs TRBV19 and TRBJ2-1; tentative D call: TRBD2 (6 bases). The CDR3 sequence is 16 residues long. The ends were cut back, 5 bases at V and 4 bases at J, with 18 bases in the middle. The germline V gene has CDR1 LNHDA and CDR2 SQIVND (reference sequence). The chain's CDR3 is CASSARRASAYNEQFF. CDR3 nucleotide sequence: TGTGCCAGTAGTGCGAGGCGGGCTAGCGCGTACAATGAGCAGTTCTTC.

The V and J genes are TRBV4-3 and TRBJ2-5, with D possibly matching TRBD2 (7 bases). Trimming took off 0 bases at V and 5 bases at J, with 10 bases between the two ends. The CDR3 covers 14 residues. Germline V gene data show CDR1 as LGHNA and CDR2 as YSLEER. CDR3 amino acids: CASSQDRGAETQYF. The CDR3 DNA sequence: TGCGCCAGCAGCCAAGATCGGGGGGCGGAGACCCAGTACTTC.

The chain is built from TRBV6-2 or TRBV6-3 and TRBJ1-2; no clear D gene. CDR3 size: 14 residues. Germline CDR1 is MNHEY and CDR2 is SVGEGT. Trimming took 0 bases from V and 4 from J, leaving 9 bases between them. The chain's CDR3 is CASSYSGGTYGYTF. CDR3 DNA: TGTGCCAGCAGTTACTCAGGCGGAACCTATGGCTACACCTTC.

The chain has TRBV23-1 and TRBJ2-3; 12 nucleotides line up with TRBD2. TRBV23-1 is an ORF, with its function uncertain. This CDR3 is built from 18 residues. J was trimmed by 0 bases and V by 2 bases; bases with no gene match: 6. The CDR3 DNA is TGCGCCAGCAGTCAAAACCGCGGACTAGCGGGAAGCACAGATACGCAGTATTTT. As protein: CASSQNRGLAGSTDTQYF.

Points on this clonotype: The junction and the germline gene differ at one end; a read error may be behind it. The chain uses TRBV5-1 and TRBJ2-1; 7 bases are a match to TRBD2. From germline, CDR1 is SGHRS and CDR2 YFSETQ. The CDR3 consists of 15 residues. The CDR3 protein is CPSSFAGESYNEQFF. In DNA form, the CDR3 reads TGCCCCAGCAGCTTCGCGGGAGAATCCTACAATGAGCAGTTCTTC.

The chain combines TRBV28 with TRBJ1-1; TRBD1 is a possible D gene (6 bases). The ends were cut back, 5 bases at V and 5 bases at J, with 12 bases in the middle. This CDR3 region has 13 residues. Germline CDR1 is MDHEN and CDR2 is SYDVKM. The CDR3 is CASSDSGVTEAFF. The CDR3 nucleotides are TGTGCCAGCAGTGATTCAGGGGTTACTGAAGCTTTCTTT.

This clonotype was seen only a few times. V gene TRBV28 combines with J gene TRBJ2-3; the D gene is possibly TRBD1 (5 bases). The V gene lost 5 bases and the J gene lost 8 bases, with 11 bases spanning the gap. This CDR3 is 12 amino acids long. Germline CDR1 reads MDHEN; CDR2 reads SYDVKM. The CDR3 nucleotides read TGTGCCAGCAGTACAGGTACACTTACGCAGTATTTT. The encoded protein is CASSTGTLTQYF.

This clonotype was counted only a few times. The chain employs TRBV5-4 and TRBJ2-3; tentative D call: TRBD2 (5 bases). The germline CDR1 and CDR2 sequences are SGHNT and YYREEE (reference sequence). V lost 1 base and J 6 bases, leaving 12 bases between the germline ends. The CDR3 has 14 amino acids. This chain's CDR3 is CASSLTTAVDTQYF. The CDR3 region has the DNA TGTGCCAGCAGCTTGACCACAGCGGTGGATACGCAGTATTTT.

The chain uses TRBV7-8 and TRBJ2-7, with D perhaps matching TRBD2 (5 bases). Trimming shortened V by 6 bases and J by 7 bases, and 13 bases separated the two germline ends. Germline values: CDR1 SGHVS, CDR2 FQNEAQ. There are 12 residues in the CDR3. The CDR3 is CASSLRPGEQYF. The CDR3 nucleotides are TGTGCCAGCAGTTTGAGACCGGGGGAGCAGTACTTC.

Here the CDR3 DNA reads TGCGCCAGCGCCCTAAGGAATGAGCAGTTCTTC. This gives the protein CASALRNEQFF. The chain couples TRBV5-1 to TRBJ2-1; D gene unclear. Trimming cost V 7 bases and J 7 bases, with 9 bases left between them. The CDR3 sequence is 11 residues long. Germline lookup yields CDR1 SGHRS and CDR2 YFSETQ.

The gene calls are TRBV7-2 and TRBJ1-4; a weak D match, TRBD1 (5 bases). CDR3 size: 15 residues. Deletions cut 3 bases from V and 4 bases from J, with 12 bases between. The germline gives CDR1 SGHTA, CDR2 FQGNSA. The CDR3 sequence is CASSFVGAGNEKLFF. Here the CDR3 DNA reads TGTGCCAGCAGCTTTGTAGGGGCGGGTAATGAAAAACTGTTTTTT. Full variable domain (outside the CDR3, taken from reference TRBV7-2 and TRBJ1-4): GAGVSQSPSNKVTEKGKDVELRCDPISGHTALYWYRQSLGQGLEFLIYFQGNSAPDKSGLPSDRFSAERTGGSVSTLTIQRTQQEDSAVYLCASSFVGAGNEKLFFGSGTQLSVL.

V usage is TRBV12-3 or TRBV12-4 and J usage is TRBJ2-3; possible D gene TRBD1, 5 bases. This CDR3 spans 17 amino acids. V dropped 3 bases and J dropped 2 bases, with 18 bases sitting between them. The CDR3 is CASSFDPGHLLTDTQYF. CDR3 sequence (DNA): TGTGCCAGCAGTTTTGACCCTGGACACTTACTCACAGATACGCAGTATTTT.

This clonotype has ten or more counts. This chain connects TRBV12-3 or TRBV12-4 to TRBJ2-1; tentative D call: TRBD1 (6 bases). The CDR3 spans 19 residues. Trimming cost V 3 bases and J 0 bases, with 21 bases left between them. CDR3 DNA sequence: TGTGCCAGCAGTTTTAGGGGGAGTGGCCGTCTCAGCTCCTACAATGAGCAGTTCTTC. This gives the protein CASSFRGSGRLSSYNEQFF.

A few counts support this clonotype. This rearrangement joins TRBV29-1 to TRBJ2-4, with D perhaps matching TRBD2 (5 bases). Germline lookup yields CDR1 SQVTM and CDR2 ANQGSEA. The CDR3 runs to 13 residues. The V and J ends lost 6 bases and 0 bases respectively, with 9 bases between them. CDR3 coding DNA: TGCAGCGTACCGGGATTAGCCAAAAACATTCAGTACTTC. Translating it yields CSVPGLAKNIQYF.

The V gene is TRBV10-3, the J gene TRBJ2-5, with D possibly matching TRBD2 (6 bases). The germline V gene encodes CDR1 ENHRY and CDR2 SYGVKD. The CDR3 contains 16 residues. V was shortened by 3 bases and J by 2 bases, with 16 bases between the two germline ends. CDR3 DNA sequence: TGTGCCATCAGTGATAGGGCGGGAAGGAGTCAAGAGACCCAGTACTTC. This encodes CAISDRAGRSQETQYF.

This clonotype was counted between two and nine times. The genes are TRBV5-1 and TRBJ2-7; D is undetermined. Germline V gives CDR1 SGHRS, CDR2 YFSETQ. Trimming stripped 4 bases from V and 5 bases from J, with 19 bases between. The CDR3 length is 15 residues. The CDR3 sequence is CASSTNMGPLNEQYF. Here the CDR3 DNA reads TGCGCCAGCAGCACAAACATGGGCCCGTTAAACGAGCAGTACTTC.

The genes are TRBV4-1 and TRBJ2-1, with 7 bases fitting TRBD1. This CDR3 is built from 16 residues. After removal of 5 bases from V and 5 bases from J, the junction contained 12 bases not matched to a gene. Germline V gene lookup returns CDR1 MGHRA and CDR2 YSYEKL. Written as DNA, the CDR3 is TGCGCCAGCAGCAAAAGGATCGAGACAGGGCACAATGAGCAGTTCTTC. Translated, it gives CASSKRIETGHNEQFF.

This clonotype was found many times. The J gene is TRBJ2-7, the V gene TRBV11-2; D gene uncertain. The germline V gene encodes CDR1 SGHAT and CDR2 FQNNGV. The CDR3 runs to 12 residues. Trimming pared 8 bases from V and 3 bases from J, leaving 11 bases between. CDR3 in DNA: TGTGCCAGCTCTCCGGGTTACTACGAGCAGTACTTC. This sequence encodes CASSPGYYEQYF.

This clonotype came up a few times. This rearrangement joins TRBV7-2 to TRBJ2-1; TRBD2 might be the D (6 bases). With 6 bases removed from V and 6 bases from J, the gap between germline ends came to 12 bases. The V gene's germline CDR1 is SGHTA and CDR2 FQGNSA. This CDR3 region has 13 residues. CDR3 coding DNA: TGTGCCAGCAGACCCACTAGCAGCAATGAGCAGTTCTTC. This translates into CASRPTSSNEQFF.

This sequence joins TRBV5-1 and TRBJ2-1, with D possibly being TRBD1 or TRBD2 (5 bases each). Germline CDR1 is SGHRS and CDR2 is YFSETQ. This CDR3 is 15 amino acids long. Trimming stripped 0 bases from V and 10 bases from J, with 17 bases between. This CDR3 reads CASSLAGTPRLEQFF. The CDR3 region has the DNA TGCGCCAGCAGCTTGGCCGGGACCCCTCGTTTGGAGCAGTTCTTC.

This CDR3 is CASSYSPGEETQYF. In DNA, the CDR3 is TGTGCCAGCAGTTACTCCCCGGGGGAAGAGACCCAGTACTTC. The gene calls are TRBV6-5 and TRBJ2-5, with D tentatively TRBD2 (6 bases). Trimming took 0 bases from V and 3 from J, leaving 8 bases between them. Germline V gives CDR1 MNHEY, CDR2 SVGAGI. This CDR3 comprises 14 residues.

This clonotype was counted only a few times. This chain uses TRBV14 with TRBJ2-7; D remains unclear. Trimming stripped 4 bases from V and 3 bases from J, with 10 bases between. The germline V gene has CDR1 SGHDN and CDR2 FVKESK. The CDR3 loop spans 13 amino acids. CDR3 sequence reads: CASSLHRFYEQYF. DNA for the CDR3: TGTGCCAGCAGCCTACATCGATTCTACGAGCAGTACTTC.

This clonotype came up many times. J is TRBJ2-2 and V is TRBV5-4, with 9 bases that match TRBD2. Germline V CDR1 and CDR2: SGHNT, YYREEE (reference sequence). J was trimmed by 3 bases and V by 5 bases; bases with no gene match: 8. There are 16 residues in the CDR3. DNA of the CDR3: TGTGCCAGCAGAGGGCGGGAGGGCCAAGACACCGGGGAGCTGTTTTTT. This gives the protein CASRGREGQDTGELFF.

This clonotype occurred a few times. V gene TRBV20-1 combines with J gene TRBJ2-5; possible D gene TRBD1, 5 bases. V lost 6 bases to trimming and J lost 3 bases, with 20 bases between them. The CDR3 is made up of 15 amino acids. Germline CDR1 DFQATT, CDR2 SNEGSKA (reference sequence). The CDR3 DNA is TGCAGTGCCGACACCATGAGACAGCACAAAGAGACCCAGTACTTC. Its translation: CSADTMRQHKETQYF.